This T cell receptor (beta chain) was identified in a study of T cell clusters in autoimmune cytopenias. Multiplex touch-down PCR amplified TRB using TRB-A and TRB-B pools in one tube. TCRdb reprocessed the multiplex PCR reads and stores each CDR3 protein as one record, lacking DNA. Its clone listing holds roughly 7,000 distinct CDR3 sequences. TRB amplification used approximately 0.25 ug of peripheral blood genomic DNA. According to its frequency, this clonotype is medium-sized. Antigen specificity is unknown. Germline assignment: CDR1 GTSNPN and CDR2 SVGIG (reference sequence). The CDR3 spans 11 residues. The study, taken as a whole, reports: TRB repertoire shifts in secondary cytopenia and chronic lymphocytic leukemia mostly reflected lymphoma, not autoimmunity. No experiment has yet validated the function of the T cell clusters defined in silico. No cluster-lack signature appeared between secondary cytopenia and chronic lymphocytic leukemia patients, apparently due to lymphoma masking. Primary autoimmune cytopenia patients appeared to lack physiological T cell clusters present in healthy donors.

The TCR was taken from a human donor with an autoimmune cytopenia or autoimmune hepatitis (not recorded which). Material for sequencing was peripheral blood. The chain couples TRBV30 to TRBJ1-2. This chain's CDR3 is CAWKVLWGYTF.